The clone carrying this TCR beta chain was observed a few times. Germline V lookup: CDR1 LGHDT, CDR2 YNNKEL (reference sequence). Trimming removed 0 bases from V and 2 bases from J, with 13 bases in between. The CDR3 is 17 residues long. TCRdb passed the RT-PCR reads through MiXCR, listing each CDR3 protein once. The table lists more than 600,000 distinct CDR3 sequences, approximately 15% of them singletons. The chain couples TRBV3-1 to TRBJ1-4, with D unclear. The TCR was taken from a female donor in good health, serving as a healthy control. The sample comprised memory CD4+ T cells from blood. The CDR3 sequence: CASSQDKWKSTNEKLFF. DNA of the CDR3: TGTGCCAGCAGCCAAGATAAGTGGAAGAGTACTAATGAAAAACTGTTTTTT.